The 6 T cell receptor beta chains below were found in one sample sequenced in a study of blood T cell repertoires in COVID-19. Method: immunoSEQ multiplex PCR; TCRdb's copy keeps in-frame clones and lacks some. The sample contains 130,000 or so clones, about 90% of which appear only once. The sequenced material came from peripheral blood. These receptor sequences come from a woman aged 60 to 75 with acute or convalescent COVID-19.

A single count supports this clone. The sample has other DNA sequences that encode this CDR3 too. V is TRBV4-2 and J is TRBJ1-5; tentatively, D is TRBD1 (5 bases). The CDR3 consists of 13 residues. Germline CDR1 is LGHNA and CDR2 is YNFKEQ. V gave up 0 bases and J gave up 6 bases, with 6 bases separating them. CDR3 bases: TGTGCCAGCAGCCAAGATAGGGGTCAGCCCCAGCATTTT. Its protein is CASSQDRGQPQHF.

J is TRBJ1-2 and V is TRBV7-2, with a possible D match to TRBD1 (6 bases). V lost 5 bases and J lost 8, with 15 bases in between. Germline V gene sequence: CDR1 SGHTA, CDR2 FQGNSA. The CDR3 spans 13 residues. The CDR3 protein is CASSKQGLRGYTF. CDR3 nucleotides: TGTGCCAGCAGCAAACAGGGTTTGAGAGGCTACACCTTC.

The rearrangement uses TRBV7-2 and TRBJ2-5; TRBD2 agrees at 13 bases. The CDR3 sequence is 17 residues long. Germline CDR1 and CDR2: SGHTA and FQGNSA. With 2 bases clipped from V and 2 bases from J, the junction kept 5 bases outside the gene matches. The CDR3 reads CASSLSTSGGSQETQYF. CDR3 coding DNA: TGTGCCAGCAGCTTATCGACTAGCGGGGGGTCTCAAGAGACCCAGTACTTC.

The V call is TRBV19, the J call TRBJ1-2, with TRBD1 as a possible D gene (5 bases). CDR1 and CDR2 from the germline V gene are LNHDA and SQIVND (reference sequence). The CDR3 spans 13 residues. Deletions cut 3 bases from V and 3 bases from J, with 8 bases between. The CDR3 loop is CASSIGADYGYTF. For the CDR3, the DNA is TGTGCCAGTAGTATTGGGGCCGACTATGGCTACACCTTC.

This chain links TRBV4-2 with TRBJ2-2, with D possibly being TRBD1 (5 bases). This CDR3 comprises 16 residues. V was shortened by 0 bases and J by 2 bases, with 10 bases between the two germline ends. Germline V gene lookup returns CDR1 LGHNA and CDR2 YNFKEQ. This CDR3 is CASSQEVGPNTGELFF. DNA of the CDR3: TGTGCCAGCAGCCAAGAGGTGGGGCCCAACACCGGGGAGCTGTTTTTT.

V is TRBV6-1 and J is TRBJ2-5, with 9 bases lining up with TRBD2. V shed 3 bases and J 3 bases; nucleotides not matched to a gene: 5. Germline V lookup: CDR1 MNHNS, CDR2 SASEGT. The length of the CDR3 is 15 residues. The CDR3: CASSDMTSGKETQYF. DNA of the CDR3: TGTGCCAGCAGTGATATGACTAGCGGAAAAGAGACCCAGTACTTC.